What follows are 27 T cell receptor beta chains derived from one specimen sequenced in a study of T-cell memory formation after mild COVID-19. TCRdb called the 5' RACE reads again in MiXCR, with one record for every CDR3 protein. The sample contains around 130,000 distinct CDR3 sequences, roughly 15% of which appear only once. The sequencing input was PBMCs or a T cell subset sorted from them (not recorded which). The source of these receptors is an adult woman who had mild COVID-19 (a few samples of this study predate the infection). Cell type and time point are not known.

This clonotype was counted between two and nine times. The chain has TRBV24-1 and TRBJ2-7; 13 bases are shared with TRBD2. The CDR3 is made up of 14 amino acids. CDR1 is KGHDR and CDR2 is SFDVKD in the germline V gene. V was pared by 12 bases and J by 5 bases, with 9 bases of the junction left unmatched. For the CDR3, the DNA is TGTGCCTCGCAGGGGACTAGCGGGACGAACGAGCAGTACTTC. Protein product: CASQGTSGTNEQYF.

This clonotype was seen more than once but under ten times. V and J are TRBV5-6 and TRBJ2-2, with D perhaps given as TRBD1 or TRBD2 (5 bases each). Germline loops: CDR1 SGHDT, CDR2 YYEEEE. CDR3 size: 16 residues. Deletions cut 4 bases from V and 1 base from J, with 14 bases between. The CDR3 nucleotides are TGTGCCAGCAGCGCCTGGGACCCGGTGAACACCGGGGAGCTGTTTTTT. Translating it yields CASSAWDPVNTGELFF.

This chain connects TRBV5-5 to TRBJ2-5; 10 bases are a match to TRBD1. V gave up 3 bases and J gave up 4 bases; unmatched junction bases: 9. The CDR3 loop spans 16 amino acids. CDR1 and CDR2 (germline): SGHKS, YYEKEE (reference sequence). The CDR3 reads CASSSAGTGDRETQYF. CDR3 in DNA: TGTGCCAGCAGCTCCGCCGGGACAGGGGACCGAGAGACCCAGTACTTC.

The genes are TRBV5-1 and TRBJ2-1, with 9 bases matching TRBD2. The CDR3 sequence is 15 residues long. Germline CDR1 SGHRS, CDR2 YFSETQ. J lost 5 bases, V lost 4 bases, and 7 bases had no gene match. The CDR3 nucleotides are TGCGCCAGCAGCGATAGCGGGAGTGTCGACAATGAGCAGTTCTTC. Its translation is CASSDSGSVDNEQFF. Full variable domain (missing parts from reference TRBV5-1 and TRBJ2-1): KAGVTQTPRYLIKTRGQQVTLSCSPISGHRSVSWYQQTPGQGLQFLFEYFSETQRNKGNFPGRFSGRQFSNSRSEMNVSTLELGDSALYLCASSDSGSVDNEQFFGPGTRLTVL.

The V and J genes are TRBV6-5 and TRBJ1-1, with D possibly TRBD1 on 5 matching bases. This CDR3 spans 13 amino acids. Germline CDR1 MNHEY, CDR2 SVGAGI. The V gene lost 7 bases and the J gene lost 1 base, with 10 bases spanning the gap. This CDR3 is CASIGHPNTEAFF. The CDR3 DNA follows: TGTGCCAGCATCGGACACCCGAACACTGAAGCTTTCTTT.

The V gene is TRBV10-3, the J gene TRBJ2-5, with no clear D. This CDR3 comprises 11 residues. Trimming removed 3 bases at V and 8 bases at J, with 7 bases between. Germline V gene sequence: CDR1 ENHRY, CDR2 SYGVKD. CDR3 amino acids: CAISETTTQYF. The CDR3, as DNA: TGTGCCATCAGTGAAACTACAACCCAGTACTTC.

In this sample, this clonotype turned up a few times. The CDR3 DNA reads TGTGCCAGCAGCGATTACAGGGTAAGCGAGCAGTTCTTC. As protein: CASSDYRVSEQFF. This rearrangement joins TRBV7-2 to TRBJ2-1; tentatively, D is TRBD1 (6 bases). Deletions cut 5 bases from V and 10 bases from J, with 15 bases between. The CDR3 loop spans 13 amino acids. Germline loops: CDR1 SGHTA, CDR2 FQGNSA.

The chain links TRBV4-3 to TRBJ2-7; D gene uncertain. The CDR3 contains 13 residues. Trimming took off 3 bases at V and 3 bases at J, with 9 bases between the two ends. The V gene's germline CDR1 is LGHNA and CDR2 YSLEER. Written as DNA, the CDR3 is TGCGCCAGCAGCCAGTGGCAGAACTACGAGCAGTACTTC. It specifies CASSQWQNYEQYF.

This clonotype was counted many times. V gene TRBV6-5 combines with J gene TRBJ1-6; D remains unclear. Trimming removed 7 bases from V and 8 bases from J, with 12 bases in between. The germline CDR1 and CDR2 sequences are MNHEY and SVGAGI. This CDR3 has 13 amino acids. This chain's CDR3 is CASNAWRDSPLHF. CDR3 nucleotides: TGTGCCAGCAATGCTTGGCGGGATTCACCCCTCCACTTT.

The chain employs TRBV7-8 and TRBJ2-3; no clear D. This CDR3 is built from 12 residues. Trimming shortened V by 8 bases and J by 4 bases, and 10 bases separated the two germline ends. Germline lookup yields CDR1 SGHVS and CDR2 FQNEAQ. CDR3 bases: TGTGCCAGCCAAGACCCCTCAGATACGCAGTATTTT. This sequence encodes CASQDPSDTQYF.

This chain joins TRBV13 and TRBJ2-2, with 7 bases fitting TRBD1. The CDR3 is 14 amino acids. V trimming: 4 bases; J trimming: 4 bases; junction bases outside the gene matches: 3. The germline gives CDR1 PRHDT, CDR2 FYEKMQ (reference sequence). CDR3 coding DNA: TGTGCCAGCAGCTCGACAGGGAGCACCGGGGAGCTGTTTTTT. It is translated as CASSSTGSTGELFF.

The chain joins TRBV12-3 or TRBV12-4 to TRBJ2-7; a possible D gene is TRBD1 (5 bases). The CDR3 extends over 14 amino acids. Trimming removed 6 bases from V and 2 bases from J, with 14 bases in between. For the CDR3, the DNA is TGTGCCAGCAGAGAAGAAGGGGTCCCCTACGAGCAGTACTTC. This gives the protein CASREEGVPYEQYF.

This clonotype was counted between two and nine times. The chain uses TRBV10-3 and TRBJ2-7, with TRBD1 matching 7 bases. The V gene end was trimmed by 0 bases and the J gene end by 6 bases; junction bases not matched to a gene: 8. The CDR3 extends over 15 amino acids. Germline CDR1 and CDR2: ENHRY and SYGVKD. CDR3 nucleotides: TGTGCCATCAGTGAGTCGGATAGGACAGGTCGCGAGCAGTACTTC. It yields the protein CAISESDRTGREQYF.

This clonotype has only a few counts. The V and J genes are TRBV9 and TRBJ2-7, with 9 bases that match TRBD2. In germline, CDR1 is SGDLS, CDR2 YYNGEE. The CDR3 runs 15 residues. V lost 4 bases, J lost 3 bases, and 8 bases stayed unmatched. The chain's CDR3 is CASSPEGSGSYEQYF. Written as DNA, the CDR3 is TGTGCCAGCAGCCCCGAGGGTAGCGGGAGCTACGAGCAGTACTTC.

This clonotype was picked up a small number of times. This chain uses TRBV6-5 with TRBJ1-3; 7 bases line up with TRBD1. V shed 6 bases, J shed 0 bases, and the junction held 11 bases outside the gene matches. CDR3 length: 17 amino acids. Germline CDR1 reads MNHEY; CDR2 reads SVGAGI. The CDR3 sequence is CASRPLQGTLSGNTIYF. CDR3 DNA sequence: TGTGCCAGCAGACCACTACAGGGGACGCTCTCTGGAAACACCATATATTTT.

The chain recombines TRBV10-3 with TRBJ2-7; maybe TRBD1 (5 bases). The CDR3 loop spans 12 amino acids. The germline gives CDR1 ENHRY, CDR2 SYGVKD. Trimming removed 10 bases at V and 5 bases at J, with 15 bases between. In nucleotides, the CDR3 is TGTGCCACCGCAGAAGGGGCAGACGAGCAGTACTTC. Its protein is CATAEGADEQYF.

This chain links TRBV4-2 with TRBJ2-2; 11 bases agree with TRBD2. The V gene's germline CDR1 is LGHNA and CDR2 YNFKEQ. V shed 4 bases, J shed 2 bases, and the junction held 6 bases outside the gene matches. The CDR3 totals 17 residues. CDR3 amino acids: CASSRRLAGLNTGELFF. CDR3 DNA sequence: TGTGCCAGCAGCCGTCGACTAGCGGGGCTAAACACCGGGGAGCTGTTTTTT.

The V call is TRBV6-5, the J call TRBJ2-4; D not resolved. With 6 bases removed from V and 0 bases from J, the gap between germline ends came to 9 bases. Germline values: CDR1 MNHEY, CDR2 SVGAGI. This CDR3 region has 14 residues. CDR3 loop: CASSPDLAKNIQYF. CDR3 in DNA: TGTGCCAGCAGCCCCGATCTAGCCAAAAACATTCAGTACTTC.

The genes are TRBV4-3 and TRBJ2-3; D perhaps matches TRBD2 (5 bases). Looked up from germline, CDR1 is LGHNA and CDR2 is YSLEER. There are 15 residues in the CDR3. The V gene lost 0 bases and the J gene lost 6 bases, with 13 bases spanning the gap. The CDR3, as DNA: TGCGCCAGCAGCCAAGAAATGGCGGGTGCCGATACGCAGTATTTT. Its translation is CASSQEMAGADTQYF.

The chain recombines TRBV9 with TRBJ2-7; D is perhaps TRBD1 (7 bases). Germline CDR1 SGDLS, CDR2 YYNGEE. This CDR3 has 15 amino acids. V was clipped by 4 bases and J by 5 bases, with 19 bases between them. CDR3 loop: CASSPEGAGSHEQYF. The CDR3 DNA follows: TGTGCCAGCAGCCCGGAGGGGGCAGGGAGCCACGAGCAGTACTTC.

This clonotype was seen a handful of times. The rearrangement joins TRBV19 to TRBJ2-7; TRBD2 might be the D (5 bases). The CDR3 consists of 13 residues. V was cut by 5 bases and J by 5 bases, with 13 bases left in between. Germline values: CDR1 LNHDA, CDR2 SQIVND (reference sequence). CDR3 residues: CASSSGSRDEQYF. The CDR3 nucleotides are TGTGCCAGTAGTTCGGGGTCTCGGGACGAGCAGTACTTC.

The CDR3 DNA reads as TGTGCCAGCAGTGAAGTCGGACCCTACGAGCAGTACTTC. Encoded protein: CASSEVGPYEQYF. The V and J genes are TRBV2 and TRBJ2-7; D unresolved. V dropped 1 base and J dropped 2 bases, with 6 bases sitting between them. This CDR3 comprises 13 residues. The germline V gene encodes CDR1 SNHLY and CDR2 FYNNEI.

This clonotype was observed at least ten times. The rearrangement links TRBV29-1 to TRBJ2-1; D is unresolved. Trimming pared 7 bases from V and 7 bases from J, leaving 17 bases between. CDR1 is SQVTM and CDR2 is ANQGSEA in the germline V gene. This CDR3 has 13 residues. CDR3 nucleotides: TGCAGCGCCAACGTCCATACGCGGAATGAGCAGTTCTTC. Translated, it gives CSANVHTRNEQFF.

The chain is built from TRBV2 and TRBJ2-7, with no clear D. The CDR3 totals 13 residues. The V end was cut by 1 base, the J end by 1 base, with 5 bases between. Germline V gives CDR1 SNHLY, CDR2 FYNNEI. The CDR3 loop reads CASSEEASYEQYF. The DNA of the CDR3 is TGTGCCAGCAGTGAAGAGGCTTCCTACGAGCAGTACTTC. The complete variable domain, with remaining parts taken from reference TRBV2 and TRBJ2-7, reads EPEVTQTPSHQVTQMGQEVILRCVPISNHLYFYWYRQILGQKVEFLVSFYNNEISEKSEIFDDQFSVERPDGSNFTLKIRSTKLEDSAMYFCASSEEASYEQYFGPGTRLTVT.

This clonotype was recorded a few times. The chain is built from TRBV28 and TRBJ1-1; 8 nucleotides agree with TRBD1. CDR1 MDHEN and CDR2 SYDVKM come from the germline V gene. The V and J ends lost 3 bases and 6 bases, in that order; junction bases with no gene match: 12. This CDR3 region has 16 residues. The CDR3 DNA is TGTGCCAGCAGTTTGGGGCAGGGGGCTAGGAGGGCTGAAGCTTTCTTT. Protein product: CASSLGQGARRAEAFF.

This chain joins TRBV7-9 and TRBJ1-2; TRBD1 aligns across 10 bases. From germline, CDR1 is SEHNR and CDR2 FQNEAQ (reference sequence). The trim removed 4 bases at V and 7 bases at J, leaving 9 bases unmatched. The CDR3 sequence is 15 residues long. The CDR3 is CASSSGTGVVAGYTF. The CDR3 region has the DNA TGTGCCAGCAGCTCCGGGACAGGGGTGGTTGCTGGCTACACCTTC.

This clonotype was observed a few times. The gene calls are TRBV9 and TRBJ2-3; 12 nucleotides agree with TRBD1. Unmatched junction bases numbered 6, after V lost 3 bases and J lost 7 bases. The CDR3 length is 15 residues. The germline V gene encodes CDR1 SGDLS and CDR2 YYNGEE. The CDR3 DNA reads TGTGCCAGCAGCGAGCCTGGGACAGGGGGCCATACGCAGTATTTT. It specifies CASSEPGTGGHTQYF.